This T cell receptor (beta chain) was recovered during a study of shared clonotypes between healthy human individuals. In the original analysis: ImmunoSEQ supplied junction-only sequences lacking quality scores, so filtering was different. The table came from immunoSEQ multiplex PCR; TCRdb's copy has only in-frame clones and leaves some out. V and J calls and clone size are given by that table; D and trimming were obtained from the DNA. The table includes a few million clones, approximately 96% detected once. Study-level points and caveats: Although depth was large, rarefaction showed that sequencing of the sorted subsets was incomplete. Generally, estimated richness proved larger in naive subsets than it did in memory subsets. Clonotype sharing across a few donors was observed for 4% to 5.5% of naive CD4 clonotypes.

Of note for this clone: Antigen unknown.

Germline trimming cut 3 bases from V and 5 bases from J; bases unmatched to any gene: 3. The CDR3 sequence is 14 residues long. CDR1 is MDHEN and CDR2 is SYDVKM in the germline V gene. Sequencing was performed on naive CD4+ T cells sorted from blood. Documented subset: CD45RA+ positively selected. The receptor was derived from a man between 18 and 35 years old in good health. This chain links TRBV28 with TRBJ2-7, with 11 nucleotides matching TRBD2. CDR3: CASSFSGRADEQYF. The CDR3 region has the DNA TGTGCCAGCAGTTTTAGCGGGAGGGCCGACGAGCAGTACTTC.